These 24 T cell receptor beta chains share one sample of origin, sequenced in a study of T-cell memory formation after mild COVID-19. One entry per CDR3 protein, called by TCRdb with MiXCR from the 5' RACE reads. The table records 350,000 to 500,000 distinct CDR3 sequences, about 22% of them present only once. The sample taken for sequencing was PBMCs or a T cell subset sorted from them (not recorded which). These receptors originate from an adult woman who had mild COVID-19 (a few samples of this study predate the infection). Cell type and time point are not known.

This clonotype appeared a few times. The rearrangement links TRBV29-1 to TRBJ1-1; 7 positions agree with TRBD1. This CDR3 spans 14 amino acids. Germline V CDR1 and CDR2: SQVTM, ANQGSEA. Trimming took 2 bases from V and 0 from J; bases not matched to a gene: 3. CDR3 sequence (DNA): TGCAGCGTTGAAAACAGGGGCCTGAACACTGAAGCTTTCTTT. Translation: CSVENRGLNTEAFF.

This clonotype was observed a handful of times. V gene TRBV7-2 combines with J gene TRBJ2-7; possibly TRBD1 for D (5 bases). V was clipped by 5 bases and J by 1 base, with 12 bases between them. Germline V lookup: CDR1 SGHTA, CDR2 FQGNSA. The CDR3 covers 14 residues. The CDR3 region is CASSNRSPSYEQYF. Written as DNA, the CDR3 is TGTGCCAGCAGCAACAGGTCCCCTTCCTACGAGCAGTACTTC.

This clonotype was picked up a small number of times. The rearrangement uses TRBV29-1 and TRBJ1-3, with a possible D match to TRBD1 (5 bases). CDR1 SQVTM and CDR2 ANQGSEA come from the germline V gene. The CDR3 spans 12 residues. Trimming removed 4 bases at V and 8 bases at J, with 12 bases between. In DNA form, the CDR3 reads TGCAGCGTTGCGGACGTGGGGGACACCATATATTTT. Translation gives CSVADVGDTIYF.

Many counts were recorded for this clonotype. The chain couples TRBV12-3 or TRBV12-4 to TRBJ1-3; no clear D. The V end was cut by 3 bases, the J end by 2 bases, with 14 bases between. The length of the CDR3 is 16 residues. The CDR3 DNA reads TGTGCCAGCAGTTTGGCGGCTGGGTCACCTGGAAACACCATATATTTT. It translates to CASSLAAGSPGNTIYF.

This clonotype was counted a few times. The chain joins TRBV2 to TRBJ2-7; TRBD1 or TRBD2 may be the D gene (5 bases each). V gave up 2 bases and J gave up 2 bases, with 7 bases separating them. The CDR3 has 13 residues. Germline V gene sequence: CDR1 SNHLY, CDR2 FYNNEI. For the CDR3, the DNA is TGTGCCAGCAGTGAACAGGGACCCTACGAGCAGTACTTC. This encodes CASSEQGPYEQYF.

The genes are TRBV7-9 and TRBJ2-7, with TRBD1 matching over 7 bases. The junction had 6 bases not matched to a gene; V was cut back by 4 bases and J by 9 bases. Germline V CDR1 and CDR2: SEHNR, FQNEAQ (reference sequence). CDR3 length: 12 amino acids. CDR3 sequence reads: CASSSPNRGQYF. The CDR3 nucleotides are TGTGCCAGCAGCTCACCAAACAGGGGGCAGTACTTC.

The chain uses TRBV12-3 or TRBV12-4 and TRBJ2-3; D not certain. Trimming left V 6 bases short and J 6 bases short, with 10 bases between. The CDR3 sequence is 12 residues long. Written as DNA, the CDR3 is TGTGCCAGCAGCCCTCCCTGGGATACGCAGTATTTT. Amino acids: CASSPPWDTQYF.

This clonotype was seen more than once but under ten times. The gene calls are TRBV12-3 or TRBV12-4 and TRBJ1-1; 7 nucleotides line up with TRBD1. This CDR3 has 13 amino acids. With 5 bases clipped from V and 5 bases from J, the junction kept 5 bases outside the gene matches. CDR3 nucleotides: TGTGCCAGCAGTCGACGGACAGGTACTGAAGCTTTCTTT. This codes for CASSRRTGTEAFF.

The gene calls are TRBV7-2 and TRBJ1-6; weak D call: TRBD1 (5 bases). V was trimmed by 0 bases and J by 6 bases, leaving 6 bases between them. Germline CDR1 SGHTA, CDR2 FQGNSA. The CDR3 is 14 amino acids. As DNA, the CDR3 is TGTGCCAGCAGCTTAGCAGGGGTTAATTCACCCCTCCACTTT. Amino acid sequence: CASSLAGVNSPLHF.

V usage is TRBV10-2 and J usage is TRBJ2-7, with 7 bases fitting TRBD2. V lost 2 bases to trimming and J lost 10 bases; unmatched junction nucleotides: 5. The CDR3 sequence is 12 residues long. The germline CDR1 and CDR2 sequences are WSHSY and SAAADI. CDR3 region: CASSEKGRGQYF. The CDR3 nucleotides are TGCGCCAGCAGTGAGAAAGGGAGGGGTCAGTACTTC.

The V and J genes are TRBV4-1 and TRBJ1-5, with D possibly being TRBD1 (5 bases). This CDR3 spans 18 amino acids. The germline V gene has CDR1 MGHRA and CDR2 YSYEKL. Trimming cost V 1 base and J 7 bases, with 23 bases left between them. CDR3 in amino acids: CASSQGSVRGERWQPQHF. The CDR3 bases are TGCGCCAGCAGCCAAGGTAGTGTTAGAGGGGAGAGGTGGCAGCCCCAGCATTTT.

V usage is TRBV28 and J usage is TRBJ1-3, with 7 bases identical to TRBD1. CDR1 is MDHEN and CDR2 is SYDVKM in the germline V gene. Losses at the gene ends were 6 bases for V and 4 bases for J; bases not matched to a gene: 3. The CDR3 consists of 13 residues. CDR3 residues: CASSQGVGNTIYF. Here the CDR3 DNA reads TGTGCCAGCAGCCAGGGGGTGGGAAACACCATATATTTT.

The CDR3 DNA follows: TGTGCCACCAGTGATCCTCTAGCGGGAGGTAGGAATGAGCAGTTCTTC. Protein product: CATSDPLAGGRNEQFF. V usage is TRBV24-1 and J usage is TRBJ2-1, with 11 bases matching TRBD2. V was clipped by 3 bases and J by 7 bases; unmatched bases: 7. The CDR3 totals 16 residues. CDR1 and CDR2 (germline): KGHDR, SFDVKD.

CDR3 loop: CASSVAISGANVLTF. CDR3 nucleotide sequence: TGTGCCAGCAGCGTAGCCATCTCTGGGGCCAACGTCCTGACTTTC. The gene calls are TRBV9 and TRBJ2-6; the D is unclear. Trimming removed 0 bases from V and 0 bases from J, with 4 bases in between. This CDR3 has 15 residues. The germline V gene has CDR1 SGDLS and CDR2 YYNGEE.

This clonotype was detected a few times. The chain couples TRBV7-3 to TRBJ2-7, with D possibly matching TRBD2 (5 bases). This CDR3 is 16 amino acids long. Germline CDR1 reads SGHTA; CDR2 reads FQGTGA. The V gene lost 2 bases and the J gene lost 0 bases, with 14 bases spanning the gap. This CDR3 is CASSLGARGGSYEQYF. CDR3 bases: TGTGCCAGCAGCTTAGGAGCGCGAGGAGGCTCCTACGAGCAGTACTTC.

This clonotype occurred a few times. The gene calls are TRBV5-1 and TRBJ2-5, with 8 bases fitting TRBD1. The trim removed 0 bases at V and 4 bases at J, leaving 8 bases unmatched. Germline CDR1 SGHRS, CDR2 YFSETQ. CDR3 length equals 16 residues. As DNA, the CDR3 is TGCGCCAGCAGCTTGGAGCAGGGGGCTTGGGGAGAGACCCAGTACTTC. This gives the protein CASSLEQGAWGETQYF.

This clonotype was recorded only once. The chain has TRBV5-6 and TRBJ2-3, with 12 positions matching TRBD2. With V trimmed by 4 bases and J by 3 bases, 12 bases remained unmatched. The CDR3 is 18 residues long. Looked up from germline, CDR1 is SGHDT and CDR2 is YYEEEE. CDR3 residues: CASSPPVTSGRRTDTQYF. CDR3 coding DNA: TGTGCCAGCAGCCCGCCGGTCACTAGCGGGAGGAGGACAGATACGCAGTATTTT.

Only a few counts were recorded for this clonotype. The V and J genes are TRBV7-9 and TRBJ1-2; 7 bases match TRBD1. Unmatched junction bases numbered 15, after V lost 5 bases and J lost 6 bases. The length of the CDR3 is 16 residues. Germline CDR1 and CDR2: SEHNR and FQNEAQ (reference sequence). This CDR3 is CASSRAGTEMVDGYTF. The CDR3 DNA reads TGTGCCAGCAGCAGGGCCGGGACAGAAATGGTTGATGGCTACACCTTC.

V is TRBV7-3 and J is TRBJ2-3; 11 bases are a match to TRBD2. Germline lookup yields CDR1 SGHTA and CDR2 FQGTGA. The CDR3 is 15 residues long. V was pared by 5 bases and J by 6 bases, with 7 bases of the junction left unmatched. Here the CDR3 DNA reads TGTGCCAGCAGCCTTCTGGGGACTAGCGGCGATACGCAGTATTTT. It specifies CASSLLGTSGDTQYF. Full variable domain (missing parts from reference TRBV7-3 and TRBJ2-3): GAGVSQTPSNKVTEKGKYVELRCDPISGHTALYWYRQSLGQGPEFLIYFQGTGAADDSGLPNDRFFAVRPEGSVSTLKIQRTERGDSAVYLCASSLLGTSGDTQYFGPGTRLTVL.

This clonotype was seen more than once but under ten times. The chain combines TRBV12-3 or TRBV12-4 with TRBJ1-3, with unresolved D. This CDR3 is 15 amino acids long. The ends were cut back, 4 bases at V and 0 bases at J, with 10 bases in the middle. The CDR3 is CASSYTRSSGNTIYF. The CDR3 DNA is TGTGCCAGCAGTTATACGCGGTCCTCTGGAAACACCATATATTTT.

This clonotype has a handful of counts. The genes are TRBV12-3 or TRBV12-4 and TRBJ2-5; D not certain. This CDR3 has 14 amino acids. Trimming stripped 6 bases from V and 2 bases from J, with 13 bases between. The CDR3 protein is CASSPLGLQETQYF. CDR3 DNA sequence: TGTGCCAGCAGCCCCCTAGGGCTACAAGAGACCCAGTACTTC.

In its sample, this clonotype was seen a few times. This chain joins TRBV7-2 and TRBJ1-1; D ambiguous. CDR1 SGHTA and CDR2 FQGNSA come from the germline V gene. V was pared by 5 bases and J by 5 bases, with 15 bases between. The CDR3 consists of 14 residues. The CDR3 DNA sequence: TGTGCCAGCAGCGCCGAGGGTTTTGGAACTGAAGCTTTCTTT. It translates to CASSAEGFGTEAFF.

This chain links TRBV4-2 with TRBJ2-5; D not certain. V lost 0 bases and J 5 bases, leaving 10 bases between the germline ends. CDR1 is LGHNA, CDR2 YNFKEQ, per germline. The CDR3 extends over 14 amino acids. CDR3 protein: CASSQDTMVETQYF. The DNA for the CDR3 is TGTGCCAGCAGCCAAGACACTATGGTGGAGACCCAGTACTTC.

This clonotype was observed a handful of times. The rearrangement links TRBV4-3 to TRBJ2-7; 13 positions match TRBD2. The CDR3 has 16 residues. Germline lookup yields CDR1 LGHNA and CDR2 YSLEER. V shed 4 bases and J 2 bases; nucleotides not matched to a gene: 5. CDR3 region: CASSRGTSGTPYEQYF. The DNA for the CDR3 is TGCGCCAGCAGCCGTGGGACTAGCGGGACCCCCTACGAGCAGTACTTC.